The present T cell receptor (beta chain) was sequenced within a study of shared clonotypes between healthy human individuals (dated by TCRdb to the early 2020s). Regarding the complete study: The cohort comprised a couple of women and a few men aged 18 to 49 years. For each donor, CD4 naive and CD4 memory were each given three plates, CD8 naive was given two plates, and CD8 memory was given one plate. The study deeply sequenced blood TCR repertoires of about 5 healthy adults to estimate repertoire size and the extent of clonotype sharing between individuals. Libraries were prepared and TCR repertoires were sequenced by different laboratories using diverse techniques, in order to increase sequencing depth and limit assay-specific biases. Per donor, leukapheresis produced somewhere between about 0.85 and 8.9 billion PBMCs.

Healthy HIV-negative adults with no recently reported acute infections or vaccinations were included as donors. Every donor was a Caucasian adult residing in Nashville, Tennessee, USA. CD4+ T cells were enriched through magnetic negative selection, after which naive cells were positively selected on CD45RA and the remaining negative fraction served as the memory subset. Blood was collected by leukapheresis, and PBMCs were isolated by Ficoll-Histopaque density gradient centrifugation and then cryopreserved in liquid nitrogen vapor phase. Analytical flow cytometry was used to check the purity and quantity of every magnetically sorted T cell population. Each sorted fraction had its genomic DNA isolated and then quantified by UV absorbance on a Nanodrop 2000c. TCR CDR3 regions were amplified from genomic DNA by multiplex PCR using the deep immunoSEQ assay. Extracted genomic DNA from each cell subset was spread evenly across all wells of several immunoSEQ 96-well plates, with each plate serving as a replicate. For sorted subsets, each replicate PCR was loaded with 200 ng genomic DNA, equivalent to roughly 30,000 T cell genomes. Purified libraries were quantified with a Qubit 3.0 fluorometer, sized on a Bioanalyzer 2100, and re-quantified with the KAPA Library Quantification kit. Each immunoSEQ 96-well plate was sequenced on its own single-read 150-cycle Illumina NextSeq 550 flow cell. The original methods were these. Because the immunoSEQ output held only junctional sequences and lacked quality scores, the filtering could not match the filtering applied to full-length reads. To assign V/J genes and CDR3, sequences were annotated against IMGT germline references using PyIR, a Python wrapper for IgBLAST v1.9. Reads were removed for weak V/J assignments (E-value above 1e-6), missing CDR3, stop codons, out-of-frame junctions, or ambiguous translated residues. V3J clonotypes were defined by identical inferred V gene, J gene, and CDR3 amino acid sequence. The percentage overlap between two repertoires was calculated by dividing the number of shared unique clonotypes by the size of the smaller repertoire. Richness of each repertoire was evaluated using RTK rarefaction, the Chao1 estimator, and Recon v2.1 estimates of unobserved clonotypes. Generation probabilities for all TCRbeta clonotypes obtained by the gDNA method from several donors were computed using OLGA. Not all clones reach the TCRdb copy of this immuneACCESS table, which keeps in-frame sequences only. Checked studies attribute under half of the gap to unresolved V genes and leave the rest unexplained. Clonal size and the V and J genes are those of that table, whereas D and trimming came from the DNA. Counted in this sample were some 2,100,000 clones; more than 90% of them appeared once. Of the sample, more than 0.1% is held by the ten largest clones.

Concerning this clone: Its antigen specificity is not known. No per-base quality is available; no much larger clone lies one base away.

Trimming costs V 4 bases and J 7 bases, and their ends lie 13 bases apart. The germline V gene (reference sequence) supplies CDR1 LNHDA and CDR2 SQIVND. CDR3 length: 14 amino acids, cysteine to phenylalanine. The only DNA kept is the CDR3, 42 bases in frame from the first base. Study-wide findings and limitations: Higher generation probabilities were observed for clonotypes shared by all four sorted-subset donors than for non-shared clonotypes. Even with the large sequencing depth, rarefaction of the sorted-subset datasets indicated that sequencing was incomplete. Sampling was restricted to blood, and TCR repertoires in tissue are likely to differ from TCR repertoires in blood. Naive subsets generally had larger estimated clonotype richness than memory subsets did. When a few donors were compared, the shared fraction of clonotypes was about 5% for naive CD4, approximately 3.5% for naive CD8, 2% to 2.5% for memory CD4, and roughly 0.4% for memory CD8. Because the study included a small number of donors, the genetic and exposure-history diversity represented was limited. Based on pairwise subsampling, the degree of clonotype sharing among donors was expected to be affected by sequencing depth.

This receptor was identified in a man between 18 and 35 years old in good health. The chain is assembled from TRBV19 and TRBJ1-4; the D gene is unclear. The sequencing sample was made of naive CD4+ T cells sorted from blood. According to the study, the label for this sample's cell subset or site signals: CD45RA+ positively selected. DNA sequence: TGTGCCAGTAGTACTCATTCTACGGGTGAAAAACTGTTTTTT. This gives the protein CASSTHSTGEKLFF.